Listed here are 11 T cell receptor beta chains from one sample, sequenced in a study of a mutant IDH1 vaccine in newly diagnosed glioma. Sequenced by immunoSEQ multiplex PCR; TCRdb stores in-frame clones only, minus some. The sample carries 70,000 to 95,000 clones, roughly four fifths recorded once. The time point denotes: baseline, week 1 (first vaccination visit). Treatment here: pre-vaccination baseline after standard-of-care therapy. This sample comprised PBMCs, obtained from a glioma patient treated with radiotherapy, temozolomide or both. These TCRs come from a man in his forties with glioma. Some clones in this sample may be carry-over from other donors' samples.

V is TRBV7-9 and J is TRBJ1-3, with D perhaps matching TRBD1 (6 bases). The germline V and J ends were trimmed by 3 bases and 0 bases, with 12 bases remaining between them. The germline gives CDR1 SEHNR, CDR2 FQNEAQ (reference sequence). The CDR3 is 16 residues long. The CDR3 coding sequence is TGTGCCAGCAGCTTTCAGACGACAGGCTCTGGAAACACCATATATTTT. This sequence encodes CASSFQTTGSGNTIYF.

This rearrangement joins TRBV6-5 to TRBJ2-7; D not certain. V gave up 2 bases and J gave up 2 bases, with 16 bases separating them. CDR3 length: 16 amino acids. CDR1 and CDR2 from the germline V gene are MNHEY and SVGAGI. Here the CDR3 reads CASSYRLEPFTYEQYF. CDR3 bases: TGTGCCAGCAGTTACCGGCTGGAGCCATTCACCTACGAGCAGTACTTC.

The J gene is TRBJ2-5, the V gene TRBV4-1; 9 bases agree with TRBD1. With V trimmed by 3 bases and J by 4 bases, 9 bases remained unmatched. The CDR3 runs to 16 residues. Germline assignment: CDR1 MGHRA and CDR2 YSYEKL. As DNA, the CDR3 is TGCGCCAGCAGCCAGCCCGACAGGGGGACTGCAGAGACCCAGTACTTC. Amino acid sequence: CASSQPDRGTAETQYF.

V usage is TRBV19 and J usage is TRBJ2-5; D gene unclear. The CDR3 consists of 13 residues. The V gene's germline CDR1 is LNHDA and CDR2 SQIVND (reference sequence). V lost 8 bases and J lost 2, with 12 bases in between. The CDR3 spells CASGYGAQETQYF. The CDR3 DNA reads TGTGCCAGTGGTTATGGAGCGCAAGAGACCCAGTACTTC.

The chain has TRBV7-9 and TRBJ1-1; possible D gene TRBD1, 6 bases. CDR3 length equals 14 residues. Germline V gene data show CDR1 as SEHNR and CDR2 as FQNEAQ (reference sequence). V lost 5 bases, J lost 2 bases, and 12 bases lay in between. CDR3 region: CASSITGSNTEAFF. CDR3 sequence (DNA): TGTGCCAGCAGCATAACAGGGTCTAACACTGAAGCTTTCTTT.

This clone was seen a few times. An end of the junction differs from the germline gene, which may be a read error. The rearrangement links TRBV13 to TRBJ1-5, with 7 bases that match TRBD1. CDR3 length equals 16 residues. The V gene's germline CDR1 is PRHDT and CDR2 FYEKMQ (reference sequence). CDR3 DNA: TGTGCCAGCAGCCTAGGCGGGACAGCAAGAGGTCAGCCCCAGCATTTT. Translating gives CASSLGGTARGQPQHF.

This clone was seen a single time. This chain uses TRBV27 with TRBJ2-2; unclear D gene. This CDR3 comprises 12 residues. Trimming left V 6 bases short and J 7 bases short, with 9 bases between. The V gene's germline CDR1 is MNHEY and CDR2 SMNVEV (reference sequence). The CDR3 nucleotides read TGTGCCAGCAGACCAGCAATCGGGGAGCTGTTTTTT. Translating it yields CASRPAIGELFF.

The chain links TRBV7-9 to TRBJ1-2, with TRBD1 identical over 8 bases. The germline V gene has CDR1 SEHNR and CDR2 FQNEAQ (reference sequence). V was clipped by 1 base and J by 4 bases; unmatched bases: 8. CDR3 length: 16 amino acids. This CDR3 is CASSLEVGGTGYGYTF. The CDR3 DNA follows: TGTGCCAGCAGCTTAGAGGTAGGCGGGACAGGCTATGGCTACACCTTC.

This chain connects TRBV4-1 to TRBJ2-3, with 9 positions matching TRBD2. Germline CDR1 reads MGHRA; CDR2 reads YSYEKL. The trim removed 4 bases at V and 1 base at J, leaving 9 bases unmatched. This CDR3 has 17 residues. The CDR3 region is CASSPQTRLAGTDTQYF. For the CDR3, the DNA is TGCGCCAGCAGCCCGCAAACTCGACTAGCGGGCACAGATACGCAGTATTTT.

J is TRBJ2-7 and V is TRBV27, with TRBD1 matching 9 bases. J gave up 3 bases and V 8 bases, and 8 bases lay outside the gene matches. The CDR3 consists of 14 residues. CDR1 is MNHEY, CDR2 SMNVEV, per germline (reference sequence). The CDR3 here is CASHPQGAIYEQYF. The CDR3 DNA reads TGTGCCAGCCACCCACAGGGGGCTATCTACGAGCAGTACTTC.

The chain couples TRBV6-5 to TRBJ1-1; 9 bases are a match to TRBD1. This CDR3 has 15 amino acids. Germline CDR1 reads MNHEY; CDR2 reads SVGAGI. Trimming cost V 3 bases and J 6 bases; bases outside gene matches: 8. For the CDR3, the DNA is TGTGCCAGCAGTTATAGACAGGGGGTAATGCCTGAAGCTTTCTTT. This encodes CASSYRQGVMPEAFF.